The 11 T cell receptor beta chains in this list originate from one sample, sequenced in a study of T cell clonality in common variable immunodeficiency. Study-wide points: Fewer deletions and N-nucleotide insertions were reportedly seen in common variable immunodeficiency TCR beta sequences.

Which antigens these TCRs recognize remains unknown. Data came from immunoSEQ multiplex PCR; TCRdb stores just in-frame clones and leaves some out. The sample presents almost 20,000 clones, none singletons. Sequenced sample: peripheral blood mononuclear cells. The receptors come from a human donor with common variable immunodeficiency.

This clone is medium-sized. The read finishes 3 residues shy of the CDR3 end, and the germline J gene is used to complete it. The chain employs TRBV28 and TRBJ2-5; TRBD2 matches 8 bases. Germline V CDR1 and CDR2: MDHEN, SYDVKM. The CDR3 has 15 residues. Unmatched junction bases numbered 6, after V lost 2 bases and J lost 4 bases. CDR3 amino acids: CASSLAGGSVETQYF. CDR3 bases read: TGTGCCAGCAGTTTAGCGGGGGGCTCGGTAGAGACC.

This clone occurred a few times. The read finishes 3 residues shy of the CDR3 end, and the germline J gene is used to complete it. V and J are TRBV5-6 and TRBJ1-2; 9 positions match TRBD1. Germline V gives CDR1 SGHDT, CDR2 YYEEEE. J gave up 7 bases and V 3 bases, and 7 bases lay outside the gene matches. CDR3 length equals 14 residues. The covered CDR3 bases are TGTGCCAGCAGCTGGGGGACAGGGCAGGGTGGC. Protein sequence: CASSWGTGQGG. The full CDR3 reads CASSWGTGQGGYTF.

The part of the CDR3 DNA that was read is TGTGCCAGCAGCCCAGGGCAGGGAGAGACC. Translating gives CASSPGQGET. The whole CDR3 protein reads CASSPGQGETQYF. The chain combines TRBV7-7 with TRBJ2-5, with a weak D call TRBD1 (5 bases). The read terminates 3 residues before the CDR3 end, so the remaining end is supplied by the germline J gene. The V gene lost 5 bases and the J gene lost 4 bases, with 11 bases spanning the gap. The CDR3 consists of 13 residues. In germline, CDR1 is SSHAT, CDR2 FNYEAQ (reference sequence).

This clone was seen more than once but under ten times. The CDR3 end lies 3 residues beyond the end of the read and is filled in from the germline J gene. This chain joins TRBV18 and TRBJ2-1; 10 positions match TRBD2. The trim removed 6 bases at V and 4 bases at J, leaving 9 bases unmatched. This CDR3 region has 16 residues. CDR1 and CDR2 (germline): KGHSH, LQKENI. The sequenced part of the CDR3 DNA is TGTGCCAGCTCGACCGTTTCTAGCGGGGGTTACAATGAG. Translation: CASSTVSSGGYNE. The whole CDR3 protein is CASSTVSSGGYNEQFF.

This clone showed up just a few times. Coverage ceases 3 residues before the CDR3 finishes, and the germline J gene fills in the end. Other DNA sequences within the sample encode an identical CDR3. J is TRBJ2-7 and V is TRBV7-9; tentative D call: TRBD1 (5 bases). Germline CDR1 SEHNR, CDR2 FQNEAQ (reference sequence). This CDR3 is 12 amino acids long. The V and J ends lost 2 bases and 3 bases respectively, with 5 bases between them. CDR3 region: CASSLQGYEQYF. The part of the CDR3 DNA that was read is TGTGCCAGCAGCTTACAGGGCTACGAG.

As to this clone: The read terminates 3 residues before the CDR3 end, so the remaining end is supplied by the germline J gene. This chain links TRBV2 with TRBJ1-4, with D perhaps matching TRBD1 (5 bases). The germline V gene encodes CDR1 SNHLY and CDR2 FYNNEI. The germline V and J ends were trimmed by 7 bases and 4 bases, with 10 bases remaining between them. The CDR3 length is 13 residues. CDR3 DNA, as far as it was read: TGTGCCAGCAACGCCGACAGTAATGAAAAA. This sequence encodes CASNADSNEK. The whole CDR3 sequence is CASNADSNEKLFF.

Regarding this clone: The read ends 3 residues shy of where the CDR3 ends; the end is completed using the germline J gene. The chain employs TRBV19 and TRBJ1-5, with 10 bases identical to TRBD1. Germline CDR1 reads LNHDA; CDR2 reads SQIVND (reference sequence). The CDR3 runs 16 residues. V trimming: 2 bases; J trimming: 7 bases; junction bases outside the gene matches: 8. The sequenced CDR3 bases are TGTGCCAGTAGTATAACGGGACAGGGGAAGGCGCAGCCC. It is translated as CASSITGQGKAQP. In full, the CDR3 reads CASSITGQGKAQPQHF.

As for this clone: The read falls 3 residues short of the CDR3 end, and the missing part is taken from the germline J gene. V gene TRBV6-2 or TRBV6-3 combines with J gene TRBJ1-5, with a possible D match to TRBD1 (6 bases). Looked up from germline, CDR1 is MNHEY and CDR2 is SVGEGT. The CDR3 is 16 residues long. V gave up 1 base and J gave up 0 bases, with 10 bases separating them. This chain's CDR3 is CASSYCRTDSNQPQHF. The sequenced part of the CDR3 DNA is TGTGCCAGCAGTTACTGCCGGACAGATAGCAATCAGCCC.

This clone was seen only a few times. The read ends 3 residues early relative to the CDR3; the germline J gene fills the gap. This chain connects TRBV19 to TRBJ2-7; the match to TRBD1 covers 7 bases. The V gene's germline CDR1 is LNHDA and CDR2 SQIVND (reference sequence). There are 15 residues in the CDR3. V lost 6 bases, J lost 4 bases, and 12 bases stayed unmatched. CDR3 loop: CASRGGPGQEYEQYF. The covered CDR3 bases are TGTGCCAGTAGAGGGGGCCCGGGACAAGAGTACGAG. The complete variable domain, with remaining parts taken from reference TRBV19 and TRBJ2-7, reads DGGITQSPKYLFRKEGQNVTLSCEQNLNHDAMYWYRQDPGQGLRLIYYSQIVNDFQKGDIAEGYSVSREKKESFPLTVTSAQKNPTAFYLCASRGGPGQEYEQYFGPGTRLTVT.

The CDR3 region is CASSIQRINTGELFF. CDR3 DNA (partial): TGTGCCAGTAGTATACAGCGGATAAACACCGGGGAG. The chain carries TRBV19 and TRBJ2-2; TRBD2 is a possible D gene (5 bases). The CDR3 is cut off 3 residues early in the read; its end comes from the germline J gene. Trimming removed 2 bases from V and 2 bases from J, with 9 bases in between. The V gene's germline CDR1 is LNHDA and CDR2 SQIVND (reference sequence). The CDR3 is made up of 15 amino acids.

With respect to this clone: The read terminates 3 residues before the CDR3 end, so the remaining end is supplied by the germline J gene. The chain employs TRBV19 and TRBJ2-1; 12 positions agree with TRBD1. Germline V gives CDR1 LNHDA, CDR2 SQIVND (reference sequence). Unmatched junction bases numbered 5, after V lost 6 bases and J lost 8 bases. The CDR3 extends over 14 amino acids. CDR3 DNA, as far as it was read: TGTGCCAGTAGGGGGGACAGGGGGCTGGATGAG. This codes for CASRGDRGLDE. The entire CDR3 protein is CASRGDRGLDEQFF.